This TCR beta chain was sequenced for a study of cytomegalovirus exposure and HLA in healthy donors. Study context: Most donors, more than 80% of approximately 400 genotyped, fell in the Caucasian-associated ancestry cluster.

Researchers ran the PCR with 60 Vbeta and 13 Jbeta primers. Profiled with immunoSEQ multiplex PCR; TCRdb holds only in-frame clones, not every one. Altogether tens of thousands of clones are present, 67% being singletons, with the ten largest covering around 2.3%. CDR3 size: 18 residues. CDR1 is SGHDN, CDR2 FVKESK, per germline. V gave up 4 bases and J gave up 0 bases, with 16 bases separating them. Sequencing used PBMCs. This TCR came from a man aged 25 to 45 in good health and CMV-seronegative. The V gene is TRBV14, the J gene TRBJ2-6, with TRBD1 as a possible D gene (6 bases). The CDR3 coding sequence is TGTGCCAGCAGCCCCCTCCGGGACACTTTCTCTGGGGCCAACGTCCTGACTTTC. Translation: CASSPLRDTFSGANVLTF.